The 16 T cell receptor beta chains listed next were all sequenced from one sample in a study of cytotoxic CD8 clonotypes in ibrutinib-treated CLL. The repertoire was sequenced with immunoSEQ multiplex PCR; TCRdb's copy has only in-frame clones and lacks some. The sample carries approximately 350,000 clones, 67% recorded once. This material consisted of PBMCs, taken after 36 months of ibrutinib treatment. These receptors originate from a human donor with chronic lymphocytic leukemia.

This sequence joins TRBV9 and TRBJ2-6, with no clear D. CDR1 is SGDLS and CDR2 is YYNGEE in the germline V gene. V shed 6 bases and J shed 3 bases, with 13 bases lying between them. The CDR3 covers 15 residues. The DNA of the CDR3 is TGTGCCAGCAAGGATAGCATCGATGGGGCCAACGTCCTGACTTTC. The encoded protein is CASKDSIDGANVLTF.

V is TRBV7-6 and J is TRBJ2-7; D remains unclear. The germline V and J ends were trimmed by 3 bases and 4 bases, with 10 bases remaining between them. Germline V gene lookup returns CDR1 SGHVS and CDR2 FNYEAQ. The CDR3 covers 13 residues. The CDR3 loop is CASSLGPLYEQYF. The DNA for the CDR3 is TGTGCCAGCAGCTTGGGTCCACTATACGAGCAGTACTTC.

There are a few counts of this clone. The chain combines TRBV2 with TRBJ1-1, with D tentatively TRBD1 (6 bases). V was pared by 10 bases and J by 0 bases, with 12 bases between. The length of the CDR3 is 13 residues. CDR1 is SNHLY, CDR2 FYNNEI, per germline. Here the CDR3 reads CATKRQVNTEAFF. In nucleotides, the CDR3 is TGTGCCACCAAAAGACAGGTGAACACTGAAGCTTTCTTT.

CDR3 DNA sequence: TGTGCCAGCAGTTACTCGCGCCAGGGTTCTTCCGAGCAGTACTTC. Translation: CASSYSRQGSSEQYF. The genes are TRBV6-5 and TRBJ2-7, with D tentatively TRBD1 (5 bases). The V end lost 0 bases, the J end lost 6 bases, and 15 bases lay between the germline ends. This CDR3 is built from 15 residues. Germline assignment: CDR1 MNHEY and CDR2 SVGAGI.

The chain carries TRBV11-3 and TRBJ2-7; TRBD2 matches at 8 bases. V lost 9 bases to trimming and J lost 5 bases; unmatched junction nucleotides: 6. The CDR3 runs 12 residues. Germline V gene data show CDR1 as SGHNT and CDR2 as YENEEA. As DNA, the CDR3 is TGTGCCAGTCGACTAGCGACAAACGAGCAGTACTTC. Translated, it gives CASRLATNEQYF.

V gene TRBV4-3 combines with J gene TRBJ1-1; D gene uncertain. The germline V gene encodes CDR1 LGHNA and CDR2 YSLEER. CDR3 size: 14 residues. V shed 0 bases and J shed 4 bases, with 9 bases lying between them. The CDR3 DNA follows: TGCGCCAGCAGCCAAGACACGCCGTTCACTGAAGCTTTCTTT. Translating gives CASSQDTPFTEAFF.

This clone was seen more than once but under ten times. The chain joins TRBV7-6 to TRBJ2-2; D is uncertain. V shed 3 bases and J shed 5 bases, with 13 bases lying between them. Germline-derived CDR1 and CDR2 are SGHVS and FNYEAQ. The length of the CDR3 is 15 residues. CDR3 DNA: TGTGCCAGCAGCTTTGGGGTCTCGGCTACCGGGGAGCTGTTTTTT. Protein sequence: CASSFGVSATGELFF. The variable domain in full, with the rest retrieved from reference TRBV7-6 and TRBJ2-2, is GAGVSQSPRYKVTKRGQDVALRCDPISGHVSLYWYRQALGQGPEFLTYFNYEAQQDKSGLPNDRFSAERPEGSISTLTIQRTEQRDSAMYRCASSFGVSATGELFFGEGSRLTVL.

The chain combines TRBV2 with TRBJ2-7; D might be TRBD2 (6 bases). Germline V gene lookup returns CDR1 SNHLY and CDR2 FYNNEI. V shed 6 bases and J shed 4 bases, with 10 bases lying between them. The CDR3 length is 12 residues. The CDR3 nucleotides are TGTGCCAGCAGGAAGGGAGGTTACGAGCAGTACTTC. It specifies CASRKGGYEQYF. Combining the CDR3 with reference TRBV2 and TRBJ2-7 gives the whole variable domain EPEVTQTPSHQVTQMGQEVILRCVPISNHLYFYWYRQILGQKVEFLVSFYNNEISEKSEIFDDQFSVERPDGSNFTLKIRSTKLEDSAMYFCASRKGGYEQYFGPGTRLTVT.

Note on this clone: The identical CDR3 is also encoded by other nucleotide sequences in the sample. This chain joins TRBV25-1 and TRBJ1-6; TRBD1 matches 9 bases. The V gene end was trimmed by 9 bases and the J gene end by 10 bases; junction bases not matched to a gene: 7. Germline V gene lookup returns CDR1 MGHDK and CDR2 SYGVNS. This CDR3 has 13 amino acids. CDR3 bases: TGTGCCAGTCGGGGACAGGGTAGATCACCCCTCCACTTT. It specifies CASRGQGRSPLHF. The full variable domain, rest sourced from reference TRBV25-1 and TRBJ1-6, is EADIYQTPRYLVIGTGKKITLECSQTMGHDKMYWYQQDPGMELHLIHYSYGVNSTEKGDLSSESTVSRIRTEHFPLTLESARPSHTSQYLCASRGQGRSPLHFGNGTRLTVT.

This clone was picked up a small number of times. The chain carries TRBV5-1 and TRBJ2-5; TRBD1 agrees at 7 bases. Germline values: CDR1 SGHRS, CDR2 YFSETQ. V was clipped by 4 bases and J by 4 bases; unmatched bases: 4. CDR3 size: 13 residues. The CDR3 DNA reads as TGCGCCAGCAGCCCCGGGACAGCAGAGACCCAGTACTTC. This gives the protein CASSPGTAETQYF.

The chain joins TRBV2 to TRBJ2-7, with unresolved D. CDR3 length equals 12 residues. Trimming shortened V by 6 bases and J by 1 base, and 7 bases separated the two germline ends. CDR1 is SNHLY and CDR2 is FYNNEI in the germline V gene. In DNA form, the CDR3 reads TGTGCCAGCAGGACCCTATCCTACGAGCAGTACTTC. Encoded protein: CASRTLSYEQYF.

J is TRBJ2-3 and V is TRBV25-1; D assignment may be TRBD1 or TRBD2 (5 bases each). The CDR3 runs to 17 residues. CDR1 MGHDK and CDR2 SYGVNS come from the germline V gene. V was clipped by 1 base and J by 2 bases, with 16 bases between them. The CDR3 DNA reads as TGTGCCAGCAGTGAATTTCAGGGCGGGCCCTACACAGATACGCAGTATTTT. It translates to CASSEFQGGPYTDTQYF.

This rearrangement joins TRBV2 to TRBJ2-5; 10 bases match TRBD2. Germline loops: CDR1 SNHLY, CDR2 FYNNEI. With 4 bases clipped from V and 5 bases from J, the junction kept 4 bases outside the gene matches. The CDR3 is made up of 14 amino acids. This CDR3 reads CASSASGGAETQYF. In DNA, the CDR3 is TGTGCCAGCAGTGCTAGCGGGGGCGCGGAGACCCAGTACTTC.

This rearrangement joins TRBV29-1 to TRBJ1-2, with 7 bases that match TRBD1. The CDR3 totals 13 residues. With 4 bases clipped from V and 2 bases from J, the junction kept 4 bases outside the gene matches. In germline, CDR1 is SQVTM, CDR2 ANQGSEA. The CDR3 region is CSVAGGLNYGYTF. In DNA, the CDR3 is TGCAGCGTTGCAGGGGGATTGAACTATGGCTACACCTTC.

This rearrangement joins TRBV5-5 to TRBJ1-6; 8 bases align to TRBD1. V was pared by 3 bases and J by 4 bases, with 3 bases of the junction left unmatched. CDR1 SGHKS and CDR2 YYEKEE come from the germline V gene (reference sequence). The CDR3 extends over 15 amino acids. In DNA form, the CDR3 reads TGTGCCAGCAGCTCGCGACAGGGGTATAATTCACCCCTCCACTTT. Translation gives CASSSRQGYNSPLHF.

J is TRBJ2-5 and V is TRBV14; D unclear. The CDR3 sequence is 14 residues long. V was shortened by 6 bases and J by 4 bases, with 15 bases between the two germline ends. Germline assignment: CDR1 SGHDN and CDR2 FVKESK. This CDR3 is CASRAGATSETQYF. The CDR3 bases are TGTGCCAGCAGAGCAGGAGCCACCTCAGAGACCCAGTACTTC.